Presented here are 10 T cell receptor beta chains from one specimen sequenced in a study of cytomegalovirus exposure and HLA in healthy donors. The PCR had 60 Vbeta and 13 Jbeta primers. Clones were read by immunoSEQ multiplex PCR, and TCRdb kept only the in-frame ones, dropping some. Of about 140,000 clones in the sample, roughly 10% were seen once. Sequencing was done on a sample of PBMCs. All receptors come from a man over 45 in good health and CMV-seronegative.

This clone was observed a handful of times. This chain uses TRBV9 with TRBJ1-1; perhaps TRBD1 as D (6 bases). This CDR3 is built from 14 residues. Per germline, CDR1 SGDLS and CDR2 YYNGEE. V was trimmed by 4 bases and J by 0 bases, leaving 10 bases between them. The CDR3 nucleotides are TGTGCCAGCAGCCCCCGGACAGTGAACACTGAAGCTTTCTTT. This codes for CASSPRTVNTEAFF.

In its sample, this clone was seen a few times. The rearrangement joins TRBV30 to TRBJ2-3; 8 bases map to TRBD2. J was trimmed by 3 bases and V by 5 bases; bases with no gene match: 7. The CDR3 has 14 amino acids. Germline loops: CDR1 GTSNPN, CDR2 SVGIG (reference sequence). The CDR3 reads CAWGVGGETDTQYF. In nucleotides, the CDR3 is TGTGCCTGGGGGGTCGGGGGGGAGACAGATACGCAGTATTTT.

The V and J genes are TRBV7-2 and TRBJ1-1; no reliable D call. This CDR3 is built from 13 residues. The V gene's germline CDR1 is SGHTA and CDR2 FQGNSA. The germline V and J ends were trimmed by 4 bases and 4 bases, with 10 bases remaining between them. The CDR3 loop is CASSSGAGTEAFF. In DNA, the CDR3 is TGTGCCAGCAGCTCCGGTGCCGGCACTGAAGCTTTCTTT.

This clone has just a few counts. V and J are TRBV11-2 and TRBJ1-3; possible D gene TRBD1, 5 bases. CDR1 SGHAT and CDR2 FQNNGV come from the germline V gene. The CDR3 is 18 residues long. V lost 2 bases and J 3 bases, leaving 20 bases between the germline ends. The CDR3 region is CASSLLQTGSRGGNTIYF. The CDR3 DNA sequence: TGTGCCAGCAGCTTACTCCAGACGGGCTCAAGGGGTGGAAACACCATATATTTT.

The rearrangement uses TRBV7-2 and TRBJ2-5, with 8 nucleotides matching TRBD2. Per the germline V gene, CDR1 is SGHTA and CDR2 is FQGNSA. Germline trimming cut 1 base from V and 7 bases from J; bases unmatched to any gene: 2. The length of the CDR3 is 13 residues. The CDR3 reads CASSLERERTQYF. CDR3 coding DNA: TGTGCCAGCAGCTTAGAGCGGGAGCGGACCCAGTACTTC. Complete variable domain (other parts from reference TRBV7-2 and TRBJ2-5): GAGVSQSPSNKVTEKGKDVELRCDPISGHTALYWYRQSLGQGLEFLIYFQGNSAPDKSGLPSDRFSAERTGGSVSTLTIQRTQQEDSAVYLCASSLERERTQYFGPGTRLLVL.

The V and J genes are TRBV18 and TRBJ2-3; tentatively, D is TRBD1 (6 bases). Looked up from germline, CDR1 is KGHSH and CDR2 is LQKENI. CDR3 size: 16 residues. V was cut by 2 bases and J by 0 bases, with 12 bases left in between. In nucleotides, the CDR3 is TGTGCCAGCTCACCAAGGGACACCTTTAGCACAGATACGCAGTATTTT. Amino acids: CASSPRDTFSTDTQYF.

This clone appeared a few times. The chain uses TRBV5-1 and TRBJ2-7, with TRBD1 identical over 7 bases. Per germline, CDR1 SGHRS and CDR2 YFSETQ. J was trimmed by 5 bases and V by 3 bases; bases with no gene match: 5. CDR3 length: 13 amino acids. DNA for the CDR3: TGCGCCAGCAGCTATCGACAGGGAAACGAGCAGTACTTC. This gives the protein CASSYRQGNEQYF.

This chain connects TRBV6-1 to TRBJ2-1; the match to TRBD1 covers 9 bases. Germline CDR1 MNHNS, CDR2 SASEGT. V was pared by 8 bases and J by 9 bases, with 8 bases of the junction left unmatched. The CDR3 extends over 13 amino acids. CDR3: CASVWTGVSEQFF. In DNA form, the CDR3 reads TGTGCCAGCGTATGGACAGGGGTTAGTGAGCAGTTCTTC.

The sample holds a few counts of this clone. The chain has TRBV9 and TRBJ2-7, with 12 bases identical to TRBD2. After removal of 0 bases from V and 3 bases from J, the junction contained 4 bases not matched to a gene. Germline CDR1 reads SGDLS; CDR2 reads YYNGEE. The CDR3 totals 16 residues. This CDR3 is CASSVEGLAGFYEQYF. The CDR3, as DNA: TGTGCCAGCAGCGTAGAGGGACTAGCGGGTTTCTACGAGCAGTACTTC.

CDR3 nucleotide sequence: TGCGCCAGCAGTAGCCCGGGACAGCGCCATCAGCCCCAGCATTTT. It is translated as CASSSPGQRHQPQHF. The chain uses TRBV10-1 and TRBJ1-5, with TRBD1 matching over 7 bases. V shed 5 bases, J shed 5 bases, and the junction held 9 bases outside the gene matches. Germline CDR1 and CDR2: WNHNN and SYGVQD (reference sequence). There are 15 residues in the CDR3.